This T cell receptor beta chain was identified in a study of blood T cell repertoires in COVID-19. CDR3 length: 15 amino acids. V shed 9 bases and J 5 bases; nucleotides not matched to a gene: 10. The germline V gene encodes CDR1 SGHTA and CDR2 FQGTGA. The repertoire was sequenced with immunoSEQ multiplex PCR; TCRdb's copy has only in-frame clones and lacks some. This table has approximately 270,000 clones, 85% to 90% appearing once. The sample taken for sequencing was PBMCs or T cells enriched from blood (not recorded which). V gene TRBV7-3 combines with J gene TRBJ2-2, with 9 bases identical to TRBD2. This receptor was identified in a man aged 35 to 55 who had recovered from COVID-19. CDR3 loop: CASTRTSAGTGELFF. The CDR3 nucleotides are TGTGCCAGTACCCGGACTAGCGCGGGGACCGGGGAGCTGTTTTTT.